The rows below give T cell receptor beta chains drawn from one sample of a study of regulatory T cells in long-lasting Graves disease. TCRdb re-called the multiplex PCR reads with MiXCR, one entry per CDR3 protein. This sample has 450,000 or so distinct CDR3 sequences, with roughly 20% found just once. Specimen: peripheral blood mononuclear cells (PBMCs), collected when the disease was refractory, from a patient treated with antithyroid drugs. The receptors come from a female donor with Graves disease. CDR3s include the opening cysteine and the closing phenylalanine or tryptophan. D genes are given only for firm matches. A clone size is listed for some rows: how often the clone was seen (once, few, many), or a class if it is expanded.

>.|TRBV12-3/TRBV12-4|TRBJ2-6|.
TGTGCCAGCCTCCCGGGGTTAGGGGGGCCTGGGGCCAACGTCCTGACTTTC
CASLPGLGGPGANVLTF
>.|TRBV19|TRBJ2-5|.
TGTGCCAGTAGTTCAAGGGTCCAAGAGACCCAGTACTTC
CASSSRVQETQYF
>few|TRBV20-1|TRBJ2-6|TRBD1
TGCAGTGCTCTTCCGGACAGGCCCCACTCTGGGGCCAACGTCCTGACTTTC
CSALPDRPHSGANVLTF
>.|TRBV7-9|TRBJ2-1|.
TGTGCCAGCAGCTTATATCCGAGTGAGCAGTTCTTC
CASSLYPSEQFF
>.|TRBV7-9|TRBJ1-6|.
TGTGCCAGCAGCTTATTTGGGACACCCGACGGGAATTCACCCCTCCACTTT
CASSLFGTPDGNSPLHF
>.|TRBV28|TRBJ2-5|.
TGTGCCAGCAGTTTATCGGGACGGTGGCTGGAGACCCAGTACTTC
CASSLSGRWLETQYF
>many|TRBV5-5|TRBJ1-1|.
TGTGCCAGCAACCCGTCCATACAGCGAAACACTGAAGCTTTCTTT
CASNPSIQRNTEAFF
>.|TRBV5-1|TRBJ2-2|TRBD2
TGCGCCAGCAGCTTGAGGTTAAGCTCGGGGACTAGCGGAAGCGCGAACACCGGGGAGCTGTTTTTT
CASSLRLSSGTSGSANTGELFF
>few|TRBV28|TRBJ2-7|TRBD2
TGTGCCATCTCGAGCGGGGCCGACTACGAGCAGTACTTC
CAISSGADYEQYF
>.|TRBV5-4|TRBJ2-5|.
TGTGCCAGCAGAGAGGACAGACTGTGGGAGACCCAGTACTTC
CASREDRLWETQYF
>few|TRBV9|TRBJ2-5|TRBD2
TGTGCCAGCAGTGCCGGACTAGCGGGAGTTGAGACCCAGTACTTC
CASSAGLAGVETQYF
>.|TRBV29-1|TRBJ2-7|TRBD1
TGCAGCGTAGGTGGGACAGGGACGTACGAGCAGTACTTC
CSVGGTGTYEQYF
>.|TRBV30|TRBJ1-1|.
TGTGCCTGGAGCACACAGGGGAACACTGAAGCTTTCTTT
CAWSTQGNTEAFF
>many|TRBV11-2|TRBJ1-2|.
TGTGCCAGCAGCCCAGACGGGGCGGACTATGGCTACACCTTC
CASSPDGADYGYTF
>few|TRBV14|TRBJ2-7|.
TGTGCCAGCAGTCGATCGACAGGACGCGTCTCCTACGAGCAGTACTTC
CASSRSTGRVSYEQYF
>.|TRBV29-1|TRBJ2-1|.
TGCAGCGTTGGGGATTACAATGAGCAGTTCTTC
CSVGDYNEQFF
>.|TRBV7-8|TRBJ2-3|TRBD1
TGTGCCAGCAGCCGAGCTACCGGGACAGGGTACGGCACAGATACGCAGTATTTT
CASSRATGTGYGTDTQYF
>.|TRBV4-3|TRBJ2-2|TRBD1
TGCGCCAGCAGCCAAGACTCCGGGACAGATAAATTTCGTGCTTCCACCGGGGAGCTGTTTTTT
CASSQDSGTDKFRASTGELFF
>.|TRBV24-1|TRBJ2-7|TRBD1
TGTGCCGCCAGTGATTTGCAAAGGGGGCGCCGCTACGAGCAGTACTTC
CAASDLQRGRRYEQYF
>many|TRBV2|TRBJ1-1|.
TGTGCCAGCACAGCCATGAACACTGAAGCTTTCTTT
CASTAMNTEAFF
>.|TRBV5-1|TRBJ2-5|.
TGCGCCAGCAGCGCAGAGAGGGAGACCCAGTACTTC
CASSAERETQYF
>few|TRBV27|TRBJ2-7|.
TGTGCCAGCAGGGGTACAGCCCCCTCCTACGAGCAGTACTTC
CASRGTAPSYEQYF
>.|TRBV3-1|TRBJ2-4|.
TGTGCCAGCAGCCAAGATTTGGGGGACGACATTCAGTACTTC
CASSQDLGDDIQYF
>many|TRBV20-1|TRBJ1-2|.
TGCAGTGCTAGAGACCCAGGGGTTCGCTATGGCTACACCTTC
CSARDPGVRYGYTF
>.|TRBV9|TRBJ2-1|TRBD2
TGTGCCAGCAGCTTTGGACTAGGAATAAATGAGCAGTTCTTC
CASSFGLGINEQFF
>.|TRBV12-3/TRBV12-4|TRBJ2-1|.
TGTGCCAGCAGTTACAGGGAAATGAATGAGCAGTTCTTC
CASSYREMNEQFF
>many|TRBV3-1|TRBJ1-2|.
TGTGCCAGCAGCCAAGATTACGGGGGCGGCTATGGCTACACCTTC
CASSQDYGGGYGYTF
>.|TRBV7-9|TRBJ2-7|.
TGTGCCAGCAGCCCCCGGGACGTGTACGAGCAGTACTTC
CASSPRDVYEQYF
>.|TRBV5-1|TRBJ2-7|.
TGCGCCAGCAGCCAACTGCCGGGACACCTAGAGCAGTGCTTC
CASSQLPGHLEQCF
>many|TRBV19|TRBJ1-5|.
TGTGCCAGTAGTAAATCTACAGGGAACAATCAGCCCCAGCATTTT
CASSKSTGNNQPQHF
>few|TRBV6-4|TRBJ1-1|.
TGTGCCAGCAGCCTAGCTAGGAGACAAGGGCGAGACACTGAAGCTTTCTTT
CASSLARRQGRDTEAFF
>many|TRBV18|TRBJ2-7|TRBD2
TGTGCCAGCTCACAGAGACTAGCGGCACGCTACGAGCAGTACTTC
CASSQRLAARYEQYF
>few|TRBV15|TRBJ2-7|.
TGTGCCACCAGCAGTCGAGGGGACCCCTACGAGCAGTACTTC
CATSSRGDPYEQYF
>few|TRBV14|TRBJ1-1|.
TGTGCCAGCAGACCCCTACAGGGCTCTAATGAAGCTTTCTTT
CASRPLQGSNEAFF
>many|TRBV7-3|TRBJ2-2|.
TGTGCCAGCAGCTTATATGGCAGACAAAGCACCGGGGAGCTGTTTTTT
CASSLYGRQSTGELFF
>.|TRBV28|TRBJ2-3|TRBD2
TGTGCCAGCAGTCCGACACTAGCGGGAGCTCCTTCGCAGTATTTT
CASSPTLAGAPSQYF
>many|TRBV7-2|TRBJ2-7|TRBD1
TGTGCCAGCAGCTTTCAGGGACAGGGTACCTACGAGCAGTACTTC
CASSFQGQGTYEQYF
>.|TRBV5-6|TRBJ2-7|TRBD2
TGTGCCAGCAGCTTGGTAGTATTGCGGGGGATCTCCTACGAGCAGTACTTC
CASSLVVLRGISYEQYF
>once|TRBV19|TRBJ2-6|.
TGTGCCAGTAGACTGATCGCTGGGGCCAACGTCCTGACTTTC
CASRLIAGANVLTF
>.|TRBV24-1|TRBJ2-5|TRBD2
TGTGCCACCAGTGACCCCATAGCGGGGCGAGAAGAGACCCAGTACTTC
CATSDPIAGREETQYF
>many|TRBV28|TRBJ1-1|.
TGTGCCAGCAGCTTACCCACTGAAGCTTTCTTT
CASSLPTEAFF
>many|TRBV5-5|TRBJ2-7|.
TGTGCCAGCAGCTTGACGGAGGGCTACGAGCAGTACTTC
CASSLTEGYEQYF
>.|TRBV14|TRBJ2-7|.
TGTGCCAGCAGCCAAGAAGTCAGATACGAGCAGTACTTC
CASSQEVRYEQYF
>.|TRBV12-3/TRBV12-4|TRBJ1-1|.
TGTGCCAGCAGATCTCTGACTGGGAACACTGAAGCTTTCTTT
CASRSLTGNTEAFF
>few|TRBV12-3/TRBV12-4|TRBJ1-6|TRBD1
TGTGCCAGCAGTTTGGGACAGGGACATAATTCACCCCTCCACTTT
CASSLGQGHNSPLHF